This T cell receptor beta chain was captured in a study of T cell repertoires in cytomegalovirus infection. Study-level background: Public TCR beta signatures were indicative of both CMV infection and a matching HLA type.

This clonotype was recorded many times. Between the trimmed V and J ends, which lost 1 base and 0 bases, there was a span of 7 bases. This CDR3 is built from 14 residues. Germline V gives CDR1 SGHVS, CDR2 FNYEAQ. TCRdb reprocessed the reads via MiXCR and lists one record per CDR3 protein. The table lists about 740,000 distinct CDR3 sequences, less than 40% of them singletons, with around 2.8% in the top ten. This TCR came from a human donor in good health (CMV status not recorded). Some clones in this sample may be carry-over from other donors' samples. The sample comprised PBMCs. The rearrangement joins TRBV7-6 to TRBJ2-7; D is unresolved. The CDR3 here is CASSLEVGSYEQYF. CDR3 bases: TGTGCCAGCAGCTTAGAGGTCGGCTCCTACGAGCAGTACTTC.